Described below is a single TCR beta chain sequence and its context. This clone was detected only once. The specificity of this receptor is unknown. Base qualities are not recorded, but no much larger clone differs from it by a single base. V and J are trimmed by 1 base and 5 bases, and the gene matches miss 3 bases of the junction. Inclusive of the bounding cysteine and phenylalanine, the CDR3 is 15 residues long. Kept here is only the CDR3 DNA, which spans 45 bases and is read in frame from base 1. The germline V gene (reference sequence) gives CDR1 as LNHNV and CDR2 as YYDKDF. One collaborating source in Seattle enrolled patients during active infection and followed them longitudinally through the course of disease. The collaborating institutions used their own protocols to collect whole blood in K2EDTA tubes. Collaborator samples were shipped for TCRbeta analysis as frozen whole blood, isolated PBMCs, or DNA extracted from either sample type.

TCRbeta CDR3 regions were amplified from genomic DNA by means of the immunoSEQ Assay, a bias-controlled multiplex PCR. Per the authors' processing: The number of nucleated cells in each sample was estimated by amplification of reference gene primers within the assay. To quantify the absolute abundance of each unique TCRbeta CDR3 rearrangement, sequence reads were collapsed and filtered. Productive Simpson clonality was computed per sample as the square root of Simpson's diversity index over productive rearrangements. TCRdb limited this immuneACCESS table to in-frame rearrangements with V and J called. A share of clones is missing; checked studies link under half to unresolved V genes, and the rest is unexplained. The DNA was the basis for D and trimming; V, J and clone size are from that table. The sample yields about 200,000 clones; 82% were counted once. Of the sample, under 8.5% falls within the top ten clones.

These data originate in a study of blood T cell repertoires in COVID-19 (dated by TCRdb to the early 2020s). About the full investigation: Samples covering the acute and convalescent phases of COVID-19 were provided by collaborators in the United States, Italy and Spain. A freely available public database, intended as a resource for researchers studying the immune response to SARS-CoV-2, is where the repertoires were released. The sample metadata nearly always contained a de-identified subject ID, COVID-19 status, age in years and sex. Where available, HLA class I and class II types were obtained from metadata supplied by the sample provider rather than from assay-based typing. Samples came from the ongoing ImmuneRACE study (first 160 participants) plus 1,254 subjects from 6 global collaborators. Subjects who had been exposed to COVID-19, were actively infected with it, or had recovered from it provided the deeply sampled blood TCRbeta repertoires that made up the dataset. The prospective study material was composed of cDNA or gDNA derived from T cells, B-cell-depleted T cells, or PBMCs. The study at large found these results: How much clinical and demographic metadata was included differed by source and by participant, and the metadata was provided uncurated.

The source of this sequence is a woman at least 80 years old with COVID-19, enrolled during active disease. This chain joins TRBV15 to TRBJ2-1; a stretch of 9 junction bases matches TRBD2. Specimen: peripheral blood. The encoded CDR3 is CATSRGVAGDNEQFF. The nucleotides read TGTGCCACCAGCAGAGGAGTAGCGGGGGACAATGAGCAGTTCTTC.